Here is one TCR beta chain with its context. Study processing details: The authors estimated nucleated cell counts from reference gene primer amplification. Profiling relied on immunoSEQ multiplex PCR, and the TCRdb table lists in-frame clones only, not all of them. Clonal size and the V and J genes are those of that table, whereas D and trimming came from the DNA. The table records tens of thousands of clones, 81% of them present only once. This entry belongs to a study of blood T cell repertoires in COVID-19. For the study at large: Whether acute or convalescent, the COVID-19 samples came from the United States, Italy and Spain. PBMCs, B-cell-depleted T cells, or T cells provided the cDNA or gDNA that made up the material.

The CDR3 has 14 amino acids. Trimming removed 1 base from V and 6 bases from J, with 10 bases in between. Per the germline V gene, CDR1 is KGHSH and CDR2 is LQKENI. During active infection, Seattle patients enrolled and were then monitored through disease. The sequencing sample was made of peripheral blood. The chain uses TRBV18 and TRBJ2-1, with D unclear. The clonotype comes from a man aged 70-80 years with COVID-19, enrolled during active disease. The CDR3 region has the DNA TGTGCCAGCTCACCACTAGCAGAATTCAATGAGCAGTTCTTC. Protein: CASSPLAEFNEQFF.